These T cell receptor beta chains were read from a single sample in a study of shared clonotypes between healthy human individuals. Sequencing was performed with immunoSEQ multiplex PCR; in TCRdb, only in-frame clones are kept and a portion is missing. The table records around 2.1 million clones, more than 85% of them present only once. The sequencing input was naive CD8+ T cells from PBMCs. These receptors were taken from a man in his late teens or twenties in good health. Some clones in this sample may be carry-over from other donors' samples. Both conserved end residues are part of each CDR3. D genes are given only for firm matches. Rows give clone size only sometimes, using once, few, many, or a class for an expanded clone.

d_gene | j_gene | v_gene | abundance | CDR3nt | CDR3aa
. | TRBJ2-7 | TRBV7-9 | . | TGTGCCAGCAGCTTGGTGCAATACGAGCAGTACTTC | CASSLVQYEQYF
. | TRBJ1-2 | TRBV19 | . | TGTGCCAGTAGTATAATCTCAGGGAGCGGCTATGGCTACACCTTC | CASSIISGSGYGYTF
. | TRBJ2-7 | TRBV25-1 | . | TGTGCCAGCAAGGGGTGGGACTCCTACGAGCAGTACTTC | CASKGWDSYEQYF
TRBD1 | TRBJ1-1 | TRBV10-3 | . | TGTGCCATCAGGGTTGACAGGGAAAAAACTGAAGCTTTCTTT | CAIRVDREKTEAFF
. | TRBJ2-2 | TRBV9 | . | TGTGCCAGCAGCGTAGTGGTCGGCGGGGAGCTGTTTTTT | CASSVVVGGELFF
TRBD1 | TRBJ2-7 | TRBV15 | . | TGTGCCACCAGCCTTTCGACAGGGGGGCTCTACGAGCAGTACTTC | CATSLSTGGLYEQYF
. | TRBJ1-2 | TRBV27 | . | TGTGCCAGCAGTTCGGGAGGGAGCTCTGGCTACACCTTC | CASSSGGSSGYTF
TRBD1 | TRBJ1-2 | TRBV7-9 | . | TGTGCCAGCAGCCCGCCGGACAGGGCCCTCTATGGCTACACCTTC | CASSPPDRALYGYTF
. | TRBJ2-7 | TRBV27 | . | TGTGCCAGCAGTTTATCGAGTGCGAGCTCCTACGAGCAGTACTTC | CASSLSSASSYEQYF
TRBD2 | TRBJ2-7 | TRBV9 | . | TGTGCCAGCAGCACGGGACTAGTGGGAGAAAAATCCTACGAGCAGTACTTC | CASSTGLVGEKSYEQYF
. | TRBJ1-3 | TRBV19 | . | TGTGCCAGTAGTCCCGGGGCTCGGACGCATGGAAACACCATATATTTT | CASSPGARTHGNTIYF
TRBD1 | TRBJ2-7 | TRBV7-9 | . | TGTGCCAGCAGTTCCAAAACAGGGGCGCCCTACGAGCAGTACTTC | CASSSKTGAPYEQYF
. | TRBJ1-1 | TRBV7-9 | . | TGTGCCAGCAGCTTAGGGAGCCCCGTCCTAGAAGCTTTCTTT | CASSLGSPVLEAFF
. | TRBJ2-6 | TRBV11-2 | once | TGTGCCAGCAGCTTTTCCAGGGAGGTGGTAACTGGGGCCAACGTCCTGACTTTC | CASSFSREVVTGANVLTF
TRBD1 | TRBJ1-2 | TRBV11-2 | . | TGTGCCAGCAGCTCCCAGGGGGACGGCTACACCTTC | CASSSQGDGYTF
TRBD1 | TRBJ2-7 | TRBV9 | . | TGTGCCAGCAGCCCAGGGGGAGAGCAGTACTTC | CASSPGGEQYF
. | TRBJ1-2 | TRBV10-3 | . | TGTGCCATCAGTGCGGATACCGGGACTCCCGCTTCAGCTAACTATGGCTACACCTTC | CAISADTGTPASANYGYTF
. | TRBJ1-4 | TRBV7-9 | . | TGTGCCAGCAGTCCCCTTATCAGGCCAGGTAAAGATGAAAAACTGTTTTTT | CASSPLIRPGKDEKLFF
. | TRBJ2-3 | TRBV27 | once | TGTGCCAGCAGTTTATACGGTGGAGATACGCAGTATTTT | CASSLYGGDTQYF
. | TRBJ1-2 | TRBV4-2 | . | TGTGCCAGCAGCCAAGATATCGGGGTTGGCTACACCTTC | CASSQDIGVGYTF
. | TRBJ1-1 | TRBV10-3 | few | TGTGCCACCACCCGGGGGGACACTGAAGCTTTCTTT | CATTRGDTEAFF
. | TRBJ2-6 | TRBV15 | . | TGTGCCACCAGCAGACCGGGACATGACGTCCTGACTTTC | CATSRPGHDVLTF
. | TRBJ2-5 | TRBV11-3 | . | TGTGCCAGCAGCGCCCGACTGGAGGAGACCCAGTACTTC | CASSARLEETQYF
. | TRBJ2-1 | TRBV4-2 | . | TGTGCCAGCAGCCAAGATCCGATCGCCTACAATGAGCAGTTCTTC | CASSQDPIAYNEQFF
. | TRBJ1-1 | TRBV9 | . | TGTGCCAGCAGCGTAGGCGAGAGAGGTTTAGGCACTGAAGCTTTCTTT | CASSVGERGLGTEAFF
. | TRBJ2-6 | TRBV27 | . | TGTGCCAGCCGGGGCTTTGGGGCCAACGTCCTGACTTTC | CASRGFGANVLTF
. | TRBJ2-7 | TRBV4-3 | . | TGCGCCAGCAGCCAAGAAGGGAAAGGGAACTACGAGCAGTACTTC | CASSQEGKGNYEQYF
TRBD2 | TRBJ2-7 | TRBV19 | . | TGTGCCAGTAGTATGGGAGCGGGAGAGAGCCCTGGGGAGCAGTACTTC | CASSMGAGESPGEQYF